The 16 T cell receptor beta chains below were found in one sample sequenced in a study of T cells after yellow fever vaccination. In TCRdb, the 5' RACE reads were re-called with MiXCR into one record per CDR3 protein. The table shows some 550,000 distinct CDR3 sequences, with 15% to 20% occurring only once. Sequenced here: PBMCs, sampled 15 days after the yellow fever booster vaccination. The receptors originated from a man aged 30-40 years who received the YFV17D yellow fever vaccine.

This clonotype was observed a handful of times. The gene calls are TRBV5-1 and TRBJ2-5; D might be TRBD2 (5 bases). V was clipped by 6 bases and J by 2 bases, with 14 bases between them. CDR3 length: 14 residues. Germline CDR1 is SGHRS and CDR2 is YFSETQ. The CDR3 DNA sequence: TGCGCCAGCAACTCGGAGGCGAAACAAGAGACCCAGTACTTC. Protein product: CASNSEAKQETQYF.

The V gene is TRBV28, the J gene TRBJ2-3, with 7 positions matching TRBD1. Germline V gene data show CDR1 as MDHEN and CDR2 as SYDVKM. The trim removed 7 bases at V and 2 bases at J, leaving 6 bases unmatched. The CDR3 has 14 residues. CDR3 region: CASTRTGATDTQYF. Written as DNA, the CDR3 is TGTGCCAGCACCCGGACAGGAGCCACAGATACGCAGTATTTT.

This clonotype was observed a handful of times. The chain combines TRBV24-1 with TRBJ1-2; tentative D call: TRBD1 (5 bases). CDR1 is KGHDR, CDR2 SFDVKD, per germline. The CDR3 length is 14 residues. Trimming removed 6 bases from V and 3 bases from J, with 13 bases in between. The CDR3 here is CATSRDGADYGYTF. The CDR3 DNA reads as TGTGCCACCAGTAGGGACGGCGCCGACTATGGCTACACCTTC.

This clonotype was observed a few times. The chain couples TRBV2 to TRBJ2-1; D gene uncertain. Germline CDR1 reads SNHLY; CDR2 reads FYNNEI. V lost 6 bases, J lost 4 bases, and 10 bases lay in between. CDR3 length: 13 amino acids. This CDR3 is CASRDSFYNEQFF. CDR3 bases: TGTGCCAGCAGAGACTCCTTTTACAATGAGCAGTTCTTC.

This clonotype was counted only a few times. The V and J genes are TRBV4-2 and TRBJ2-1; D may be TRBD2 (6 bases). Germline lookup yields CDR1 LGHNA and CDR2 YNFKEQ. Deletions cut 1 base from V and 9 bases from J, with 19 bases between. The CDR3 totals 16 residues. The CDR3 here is CASSQGAAGQRGEQFF. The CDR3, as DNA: TGTGCCAGCAGCCAAGGGGCGGCGGGGCAGCGTGGTGAGCAGTTCTTC.

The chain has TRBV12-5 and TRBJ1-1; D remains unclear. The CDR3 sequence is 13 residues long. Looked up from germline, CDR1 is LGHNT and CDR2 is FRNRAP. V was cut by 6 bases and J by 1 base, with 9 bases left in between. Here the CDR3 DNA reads TGTGCTAGTGGCCTCCATCGGAACACTGAAGCTTTCTTT. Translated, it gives CASGLHRNTEAFF.

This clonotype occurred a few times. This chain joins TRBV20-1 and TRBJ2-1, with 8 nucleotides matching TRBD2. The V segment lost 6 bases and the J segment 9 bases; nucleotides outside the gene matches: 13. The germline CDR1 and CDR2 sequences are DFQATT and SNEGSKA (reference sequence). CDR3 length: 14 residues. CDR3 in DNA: TGCAGTGCAAACCAACCGGGACTAGGGGGTGAGCAGTTCTTC. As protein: CSANQPGLGGEQFF.

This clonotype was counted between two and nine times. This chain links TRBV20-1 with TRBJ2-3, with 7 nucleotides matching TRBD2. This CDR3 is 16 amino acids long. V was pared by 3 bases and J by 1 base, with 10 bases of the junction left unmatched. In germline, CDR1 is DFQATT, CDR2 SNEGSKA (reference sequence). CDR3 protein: CSASPSLAAGTDTQYF. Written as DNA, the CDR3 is TGCAGTGCTAGTCCATCCCTAGCGGCCGGCACAGATACGCAGTATTTT.

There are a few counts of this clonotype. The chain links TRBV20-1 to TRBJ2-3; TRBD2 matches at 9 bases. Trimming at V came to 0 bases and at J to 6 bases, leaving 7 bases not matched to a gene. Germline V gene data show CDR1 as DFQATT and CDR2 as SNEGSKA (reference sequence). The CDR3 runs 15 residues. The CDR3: CSARDSLAGLDTQYF. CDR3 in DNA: TGCAGTGCTAGAGATAGCCTAGCGGGATTGGATACGCAGTATTTT.

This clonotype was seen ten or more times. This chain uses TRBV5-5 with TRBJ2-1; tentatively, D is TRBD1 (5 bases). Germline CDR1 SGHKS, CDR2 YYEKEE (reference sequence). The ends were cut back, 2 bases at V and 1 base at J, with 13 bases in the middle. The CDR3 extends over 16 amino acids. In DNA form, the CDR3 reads TGTGCCAGCAGCTTATTAGGGGCCGGGTCCTACAATGAGCAGTTCTTC. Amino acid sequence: CASSLLGAGSYNEQFF.

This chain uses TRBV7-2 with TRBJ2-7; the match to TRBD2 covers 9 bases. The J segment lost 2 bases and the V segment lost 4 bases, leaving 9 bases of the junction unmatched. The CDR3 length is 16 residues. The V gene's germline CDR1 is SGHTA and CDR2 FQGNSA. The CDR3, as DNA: TGTGCCAGCAGCTACCGAGGGGCGGGAGGGGCCTACGAGCAGTACTTC. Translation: CASSYRGAGGAYEQYF.

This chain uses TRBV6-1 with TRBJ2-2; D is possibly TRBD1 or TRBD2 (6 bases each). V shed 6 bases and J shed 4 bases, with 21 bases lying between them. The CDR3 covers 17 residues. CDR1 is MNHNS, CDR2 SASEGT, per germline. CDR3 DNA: TGTGCCAGCAGCCCGCGGAGGGGGATTTCGGGCACCGGGGAGCTGTTTTTT. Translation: CASSPRRGISGTGELFF.

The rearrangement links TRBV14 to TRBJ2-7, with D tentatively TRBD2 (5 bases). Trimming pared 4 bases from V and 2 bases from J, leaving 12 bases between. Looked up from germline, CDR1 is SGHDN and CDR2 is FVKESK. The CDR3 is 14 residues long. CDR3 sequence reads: CASSPGYFTYEQYF. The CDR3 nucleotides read TGTGCCAGCAGCCCGGGGTACTTCACCTACGAGCAGTACTTC. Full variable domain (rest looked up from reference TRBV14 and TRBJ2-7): EAGVTQFPSHSVIEKGQTVTLRCDPISGHDNLYWYRRVMGKEIKFLLHFVKESKQDESGMPNNRFLAERTGGTYSTLKVQPAELEDSGVYFCASSPGYFTYEQYFGPGTRLTVT.

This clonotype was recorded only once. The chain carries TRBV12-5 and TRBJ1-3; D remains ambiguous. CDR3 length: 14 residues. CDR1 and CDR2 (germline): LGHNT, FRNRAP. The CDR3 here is CATSKQVPWNTIYF. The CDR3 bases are TGTGCCACTTCCAAGCAGGTCCCTTGGAACACCATATATTTT.

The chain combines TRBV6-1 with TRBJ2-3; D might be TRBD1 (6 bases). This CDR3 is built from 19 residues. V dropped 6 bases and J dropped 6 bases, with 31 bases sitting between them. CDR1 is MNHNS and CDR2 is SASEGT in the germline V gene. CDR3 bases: TGTGCCAGCAGCTCCCGAAGGGGGTTCACAACCTCCTTGTCGGATACGCAGTATTTT. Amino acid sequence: CASSSRRGFTTSLSDTQYF.

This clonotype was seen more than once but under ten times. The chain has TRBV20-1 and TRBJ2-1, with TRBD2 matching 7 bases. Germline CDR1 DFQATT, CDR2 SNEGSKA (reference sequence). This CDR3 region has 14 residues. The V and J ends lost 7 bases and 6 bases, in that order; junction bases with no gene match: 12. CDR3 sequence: CSVKLAPSPNEQFF. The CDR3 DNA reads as TGCAGTGTAAAACTAGCGCCCTCGCCCAATGAGCAGTTCTTC.